This T cell receptor (beta chain) was captured by sequencing in a study of blood T cell repertoires in COVID-19. Study information: Acute-phase and convalescent COVID-19 samples originated in the United States, Italy and Spain.

The CDR3 has 20 residues. V dropped 0 bases and J dropped 4 bases, with 27 bases sitting between them. Repertoires were generated with immunoSEQ multiplex PCR, while TCRdb's copy carries only in-frame clones and drops some. The table records about 300,000 clones, 86% of them present only once. The chain recombines TRBV23-1 with TRBJ1-1; the D is unclear. TRBV23-1 is flagged as an ORF with uncertain function. Sequences were obtained from PBMCs or T cells enriched from blood (not recorded which). This sequence originates from a man under 40 who had recovered from COVID-19. The CDR3 nucleotides are TGCGCCAGCAGTCAATCTGAGGCGGTCGGATTACGTTTATCATCCACTGAAGCTTTCTTT. It specifies CASSQSEAVGLRLSSTEAFF.